This passage covers 27 T cell receptor beta chains from one sample sequenced in a study of blood T cell repertoires in COVID-19. Only in-frame clones appear in the TCRdb table, and some are missing; sequencing was by immunoSEQ multiplex PCR. The sample holds 400,000 to 450,000 clones, 70% to 90% seen once. Sequences were obtained from peripheral blood. These TCRs come from a woman in her forties with COVID-19, enrolled during active disease.

The J gene is TRBJ1-4, the V gene TRBV2, with 12 positions matching TRBD1. J was trimmed by 8 bases and V by 5 bases; bases with no gene match: 15. This CDR3 is 18 amino acids long. The germline V gene has CDR1 SNHLY and CDR2 FYNNEI. The CDR3 bases are TGTGCCAGCAGTTCCGGGACAGGGGGCGGGGGTTCGACGGAAAAACTGTTTTTT. The encoded protein is CASSSGTGGGGSTEKLFF.

This chain connects TRBV9 to TRBJ2-1; tentative D call: TRBD2 (6 bases). CDR3 length equals 15 residues. CDR1 is SGDLS, CDR2 YYNGEE, per germline. V was cut by 0 bases and J by 9 bases, with 16 bases left in between. The CDR3 sequence is CASSVAGSGRGEQFF. As DNA, the CDR3 is TGTGCCAGCAGCGTAGCTGGTAGCGGCCGGGGTGAGCAGTTCTTC.

V is TRBV5-1 and J is TRBJ2-1; D is undetermined. With 4 bases removed from V and 1 base from J, the gap between germline ends came to 9 bases. From germline, CDR1 is SGHRS and CDR2 YFSETQ. CDR3 size: 14 residues. DNA of the CDR3: TGCGCCAGCAGCCCGGCGGATTCCTACAATGAGCAGTTCTTC. It translates to CASSPADSYNEQFF. Looking up the rest from reference TRBV5-1 and TRBJ2-1 gives the full variable domain: KAGVTQTPRYLIKTRGQQVTLSCSPISGHRSVSWYQQTPGQGLQFLFEYFSETQRNKGNFPGRFSGRQFSNSRSEMNVSTLELGDSALYLCASSPADSYNEQFFGPGTRLTVL.

In DNA, the CDR3 is TGTGCCAGCAGTTATCCCTGGACAGGGACGGAGACTGGGGCCAACGTCCTGACTTTC. Its protein is CASSYPWTGTETGANVLTF. The chain has TRBV6-9 and TRBJ2-6, with 8 bases lining up with TRBD1. CDR1 and CDR2 (germline): MNHGY, SVAAGI. The CDR3 consists of 19 residues. V shed 2 bases, J shed 2 bases, and the junction held 11 bases outside the gene matches.

The gene calls are TRBV5-1 and TRBJ2-2; 8 bases are a match to TRBD1. There are 15 residues in the CDR3. CDR1 is SGHRS, CDR2 YFSETQ, per germline. The trim removed 4 bases at V and 5 bases at J, leaving 7 bases unmatched. CDR3 protein: CASSAAGGYTGELFF. CDR3 in DNA: TGCGCCAGCAGCGCGGCAGGGGGCTATACCGGGGAGCTGTTTTTT.

The chain couples TRBV27 to TRBJ1-6; 7 bases line up with TRBD1. CDR1 MNHEY and CDR2 SMNVEV come from the germline V gene (reference sequence). The ends lost 7 bases at V and 7 bases at J; junction bases unmatched: 10. The CDR3 is 15 residues long. CDR3 nucleotide sequence: TGTGCCAGCACCTCTTGGGACAGCCCAAATTCACCCCTCCACTTT. Residues: CASTSWDSPNSPLHF.

The rearrangement joins TRBV5-1 to TRBJ2-7, with 8 bases that match TRBD1. The V gene end was trimmed by 0 bases and the J gene end by 6 bases; junction bases not matched to a gene: 5. This CDR3 region has 14 residues. Germline assignment: CDR1 SGHRS and CDR2 YFSETQ. The CDR3 spells CASSLVQGASEQYF. The DNA of the CDR3 is TGCGCCAGCAGCTTGGTCCAGGGGGCATCCGAGCAGTACTTC.

In DNA form, the CDR3 reads TGTGCCAGCAGTTCTGAAAGGACAGGGGGCAATCAGCCCCAGCATTTT. This translates into CASSSERTGGNQPQHF. The rearrangement uses TRBV6-6 and TRBJ1-5, with TRBD1 matching over 9 bases. This CDR3 region has 16 residues. Per the germline V gene, CDR1 is MNHNY and CDR2 is SVGAGI (reference sequence). The V and J ends lost 4 bases and 2 bases, in that order; junction bases with no gene match: 6.

Comment on this clone: Other nucleotide sequences in the sample specify the same CDR3. The chain is built from TRBV28 and TRBJ2-1; TRBD2 agrees at 10 bases. CDR1 and CDR2 from the germline V gene are MDHEN and SYDVKM. The CDR3 is 15 amino acids. With 5 bases clipped from V and 2 bases from J, the junction kept 3 bases outside the gene matches. CDR3 protein: CASSRTSGTYNEQFF. The CDR3 DNA follows: TGTGCCAGCAGTCGAACTAGCGGGACCTACAATGAGCAGTTCTTC.

J is TRBJ1-1 and V is TRBV28; D is ambiguous. Germline CDR1 reads MDHEN; CDR2 reads SYDVKM. The V end was cut by 3 bases, the J end by 1 base, with 9 bases between. This CDR3 has 14 residues. CDR3 DNA: TGTGCCAGCAGTTTGCGGCAGACGAACACTGAAGCTTTCTTT. Its protein is CASSLRQTNTEAFF.

The chain uses TRBV9 and TRBJ1-3; D call uncertain. The CDR3 sequence is 14 residues long. Between the trimmed V and J ends, which lost 0 bases and 4 bases, there was a span of 8 bases. The germline V gene encodes CDR1 SGDLS and CDR2 YYNGEE. The DNA of the CDR3 is TGTGCCAGCAGCGTAGGAGGGCTCGGAAACACCATATATTTT. This sequence encodes CASSVGGLGNTIYF.

The chain recombines TRBV27 with TRBJ1-2; possibly TRBD1 for D (5 bases). There are 13 residues in the CDR3. Per germline, CDR1 MNHEY and CDR2 SMNVEV (reference sequence). Trimming pared 2 bases from V and 4 bases from J, leaving 8 bases between. The CDR3 nucleotides are TGTGCCAGCAGTTTAGGGGGGACCTATGGCTACACCTTC. It encodes CASSLGGTYGYTF.

For the CDR3, the DNA is TGTGCCAGCAGTTCGTCCCAACGAGGCACCATATATTTT. Translating it yields CASSSSQRGTIYF. This chain connects TRBV28 to TRBJ1-3, with no clear D. Germline assignment: CDR1 MDHEN and CDR2 SYDVKM. Between the trimmed V and J ends, which lost 4 bases and 9 bases, there was a span of 13 bases. This CDR3 is built from 13 residues.

This rearrangement joins TRBV7-2 to TRBJ1-1; D is uncertain. The germline V gene encodes CDR1 SGHTA and CDR2 FQGNSA. This CDR3 comprises 15 residues. V lost 4 bases, J lost 1 base, and 13 bases lay in between. The CDR3, as DNA: TGTGCCAGCAGCTGGGGAGATCGGAGGAACACTGAAGCTTTCTTT. Amino acids: CASSWGDRRNTEAFF.

This clone was observed a few times. V is TRBV2 and J is TRBJ1-1, with D tentatively TRBD1 (6 bases). Deletions cut 6 bases from V and 8 bases from J, with 10 bases between. CDR1 and CDR2 (germline): SNHLY, FYNNEI. This CDR3 has 11 residues. The CDR3 DNA follows: TGTGCCAGCAGGGGAGGGACAGAAGCTTTCTTT. This sequence encodes CASRGGTEAFF.

The chain is built from TRBV15 and TRBJ1-4; TRBD1 agrees at 7 bases. CDR1 LNHNV and CDR2 YYDKDF come from the germline V gene (reference sequence). After removal of 1 base from V and 11 bases from J, the junction contained 4 bases not matched to a gene. The CDR3 runs 13 residues. CDR3 DNA: TGTGCCACCAGCAGAGGGCAGGGGGAGAAACTGTTTTTT. It specifies CATSRGQGEKLFF.

This clone occurred a few times. This sequence joins TRBV5-1 and TRBJ2-1, with 7 bases aligning to TRBD2. The germline gives CDR1 SGHRS, CDR2 YFSETQ. Germline trimming cut 3 bases from V and 5 bases from J; bases unmatched to any gene: 8. The CDR3 extends over 15 amino acids. CDR3 loop: CASSWVAGFNNEQFF. CDR3 nucleotides: TGCGCCAGCAGCTGGGTAGCGGGCTTTAACAATGAGCAGTTCTTC. The whole variable domain, filled in from reference TRBV5-1 and TRBJ2-1, reads KAGVTQTPRYLIKTRGQQVTLSCSPISGHRSVSWYQQTPGQGLQFLFEYFSETQRNKGNFPGRFSGRQFSNSRSEMNVSTLELGDSALYLCASSWVAGFNNEQFFGPGTRLTVL.

The chain is built from TRBV19 and TRBJ2-7, with a tentative D call TRBD1 (5 bases). This CDR3 comprises 14 residues. Deletions cut 7 bases from V and 1 base from J, with 14 bases between. Germline loops: CDR1 LNHDA, CDR2 SQIVND (reference sequence). CDR3 amino acids: CASKVTQGSYEQYF. The CDR3 DNA sequence: TGTGCCAGTAAGGTAACCCAGGGTTCCTACGAGCAGTACTTC.

This clone was seen once. This chain connects TRBV2 to TRBJ1-1; TRBD1 agrees at 9 bases. The CDR3 consists of 15 residues. Germline values: CDR1 SNHLY, CDR2 FYNNEI. Losses at the gene ends were 5 bases for V and 1 base for J; bases not matched to a gene: 5. CDR3 in amino acids: CASSLMTGGNTEAFF. CDR3 coding DNA: TGTGCCAGCAGTTTGATGACAGGGGGGAACACTGAAGCTTTCTTT. Filled out from reference TRBV2 and TRBJ1-1, the complete variable domain reads EPEVTQTPSHQVTQMGQEVILRCVPISNHLYFYWYRQILGQKVEFLVSFYNNEISEKSEIFDDQFSVERPDGSNFTLKIRSTKLEDSAMYFCASSLMTGGNTEAFFGQGTRLTVV.

The rearrangement uses TRBV9 and TRBJ2-6; D is undetermined. The CDR3 totals 14 residues. The germline V and J ends were trimmed by 1 base and 2 bases, with 4 bases remaining between them. The germline gives CDR1 SGDLS, CDR2 YYNGEE. The CDR3 DNA reads as TGTGCCAGCAGCGTATATCCTGGGGCCAACGTCCTGACTTTC. It yields the protein CASSVYPGANVLTF.

V gene TRBV5-4 combines with J gene TRBJ1-4; weak D call: TRBD1 (5 bases). CDR1 is SGHNT, CDR2 YYREEE, per germline (reference sequence). The CDR3 is 17 amino acids. Trimming took 0 bases from V and 0 from J, leaving 12 bases between them. CDR3 DNA sequence: TGTGCCAGCAGCTTGGTACCCGGACACACAACTAATGAAAAACTGTTTTTT. It specifies CASSLVPGHTTNEKLFF.

The chain carries TRBV7-3 and TRBJ2-1; TRBD1 agrees at 12 bases. Trimming took 3 bases from V and 6 from J; bases not matched to a gene: 6. CDR1 and CDR2 from the germline V gene are SGHTA and FQGTGA. The CDR3 consists of 16 residues. CDR3 region: CASSLLGTGGGNEQFF. DNA of the CDR3: TGTGCCAGCAGCTTGCTCGGGACAGGGGGCGGCAATGAGCAGTTCTTC. The full variable domain, completed using reference TRBV7-3 and TRBJ2-1, is GAGVSQTPSNKVTEKGKYVELRCDPISGHTALYWYRQSLGQGPEFLIYFQGTGAADDSGLPNDRFFAVRPEGSVSTLKIQRTERGDSAVYLCASSLLGTGGGNEQFFGPGTRLTVL.

The chain uses TRBV11-3 and TRBJ1-1; 9 bases align to TRBD1. The V segment lost 1 base and the J segment 3 bases; nucleotides outside the gene matches: 6. CDR3 size: 16 residues. The V gene's germline CDR1 is SGHNT and CDR2 YENEEA. The CDR3 region has the DNA TGTGCCAGCAGCTTAGGCCGGGGACAGGGATACACTGAAGCTTTCTTT. Translating it yields CASSLGRGQGYTEAFF. Drawing the rest from reference TRBV11-3 and TRBJ1-1, the complete variable domain is EAGVVQSPRYKIIEKKQPVAFWCNPISGHNTLYWYLQNLGQGPELLIRYENEEAVDDSQLPKDRFSAERLKGVDSTLKIQPAELGDSAVYLCASSLGRGQGYTEAFFGQGTRLTVV.

The rearrangement joins TRBV6-5 to TRBJ2-2; 9 nucleotides line up with TRBD2. Germline V gene data show CDR1 as MNHEY and CDR2 as SVGAGI. The V segment lost 2 bases and the J segment 3 bases; nucleotides outside the gene matches: 4. CDR3 size: 16 residues. This CDR3 reads CASSYGTSKDTGELFF. DNA of the CDR3: TGTGCCAGCAGTTACGGGACTAGCAAAGACACCGGGGAGCTGTTTTTT.

This rearrangement joins TRBV10-1 to TRBJ2-7, with D uncertain. V was cut by 11 bases and J by 2 bases, with 13 bases left in between. From germline, CDR1 is WNHNN and CDR2 SYGVQD (reference sequence). The CDR3 has 12 residues. The CDR3 coding sequence is TGCGCCCCTGAGGTTCCACCCTACGAGCAGTACTTC. Amino acid sequence: CAPEVPPYEQYF.

This clone was seen a few times. V and J are TRBV19 and TRBJ1-2; D is possibly TRBD1 (6 bases). This CDR3 comprises 15 residues. Trimming stripped 2 bases from V and 5 bases from J, with 15 bases between. Germline V gene data show CDR1 as LNHDA and CDR2 as SQIVND (reference sequence). Here the CDR3 DNA reads TGTGCCAGTAGTATATCGCCGGGGACACTATATGGCTACACCTTC. Encoded protein: CASSISPGTLYGYTF.

The V call is TRBV10-3, the J call TRBJ2-1; D gene uncertain. Trimming left V 10 bases short and J 6 bases short, with 16 bases between. Per the germline V gene, CDR1 is ENHRY and CDR2 is SYGVKD. The CDR3 is made up of 13 amino acids. Here the CDR3 reads CATTLEAGNEQFF. In DNA form, the CDR3 reads TGTGCCACGACCCTTGAGGCTGGCAATGAGCAGTTCTTC.